This is a list of T cell receptor beta chains from one sample in a study of shared clonotypes between healthy human individuals. The data were produced by immunoSEQ multiplex PCR, yet TCRdb's version contains in-frame clones alone and is incomplete. The sample yields about 1 million clones, about 84% seen once. Sequencing was carried out using memory CD4+ T cells from PBMCs. The receptor set was obtained from a man younger than 30 in good health. Some clones in this sample may be carry-over from other donors' samples. CDR3s leave out the opening cysteine and the closing phenylalanine or tryptophan. Fields, in order: J gene, V gene, CDR3 protein.

>TRBJ1-2|TRBV19
ASGTVRGYT
>TRBJ2-7|TRBV28
ASSLLGDRSSYEQY
>TRBJ1-1|TRBV7-9
ASSIVPTHTEAF
>TRBJ2-1|TRBV5-1
ASSLAQQTGEQF
>TRBJ2-3|TRBV27
ASTPPGATDTQY
>TRBJ2-7|TRBV6-1
ASSGQLGSENEQY
>TRBJ2-7|TRBV21-1
ASTSKESIASGSPYEQY
>TRBJ2-7|TRBV28
ASGTTHYEQY
>TRBJ2-1|TRBV4-3
ASSLQRVGVNEQF
>TRBJ2-4|TRBV7-2
ASSTTGGGIQY
>TRBJ2-3|TRBV7-3
ASSTEGRSPV
>TRBJ2-7|TRBV27
ASSFGQGISYEQY
>TRBJ2-7|TRBV28
ASSPHWGQSYEQY
>TRBJ2-3|TRBV19
ASSSLRDRGTDTQY
>TRBJ1-4|TRBV28
ASSLTDTNEKLF
>TRBJ1-5|TRBV7-2
ASSSQQGSQPQH
>TRBJ2-3|TRBV27
ASSFEREGTDTQY
>TRBJ2-1|TRBV4-1
ASSRTSGINEQF
>TRBJ1-2|TRBV7-2
ASSWDTNYGYT
>TRBJ1-2|TRBV28
ASSPERTGRFYGYT
>TRBJ2-5|TRBV5-1
ASSLVLSGLETQY
>TRBJ2-1|TRBV7-3
ASSSTSGSNEQF
>TRBJ2-7|TRBV28
ATRSSYEQY
>TRBJ2-2|TRBV7-8
ASRRDGELF
>TRBJ2-7|TRBV30
AWRTSGRRGSYEQY
>TRBJ1-1|TRBV6-5
ASSKKGAGFTEAF
>TRBJ2-7|TRBV18
ASSPLRTGGSEQY
>TRBJ1-1|TRBV7-2
ASSLGMNWPRTEAF
>TRBJ2-5|TRBV7-3
ASSLLAGLEETQY
>TRBJ2-1|TRBV7-7
ASSFGPGRALF
>TRBJ2-2|TRBV11-2
ASSFINTGELF
>TRBJ2-4|TRBV10-1
ASSAGTPNIQY
>TRBJ2-5|TRBV10-1
ASSESSTAGTQY
>TRBJ2-7|TRBV28
ASSSGTSGRAGGLEQY
>TRBJ1-5|TRBV28
ASTTGGGNQPQH
>TRBJ1-2|TRBV5-1
ASSLVREYGYT
>TRBJ2-5|TRBV28
AVGGSAKETQY
>TRBJ1-2|TRBV11-2
ASSLPGTGKAYGYT
>TRBJ1-1|TRBV19
ASSIDGLDTEAF
>TRBJ1-4|TRBV4-1
ASSQPGPYAKLF
>TRBJ2-7|TRBV6-6
ASSYSSYEQY
>TRBJ1-2|TRBV7-9
ASQKGQGYGYT
>TRBJ2-6|TRBV7-8
ASTSTLWTSGWSGANVLT
>TRBJ1-1|TRBV5-1
ASSDSEVGHTEAF
>TRBJ2-1|TRBV7-6
ASSPHLVREGRYNEQF
>TRBJ2-7|TRBV6-5
ASSSRQHSYEQY
>TRBJ2-2|TRBV7-3
ASSLSRDTGELF
>TRBJ2-2|TRBV2
ASRTSAGELF
>TRBJ2-7|TRBV5-6
ASSLRQVTGSYEQY
>TRBJ2-3|TRBV18
ASPPVRTDTQY
>TRBJ1-5|TRBV27
ASSLKGWGTQH
>TRBJ2-7|TRBV10-3
AISDPTSKSYYEQY
>TRBJ1-4|TRBV5-1
ASSPVVNRLEKLF
>TRBJ1-2|TRBV4-2
ASSLGTGGGYT
>TRBJ2-7|TRBV15
ATSRDYGRYSYEQY
>TRBJ1-2|TRBV2
ASTDRRRANYGYT
>TRBJ2-2|TRBV11-1
ASSFVVPISENTGELF
>TRBJ1-1|TRBV5-1
ASSFFVGGGNTEAF